The text below deals with one T cell receptor beta chain. CDR1 is SGHNT and CDR2 is YYREEE in the germline V gene (reference sequence). The CDR3 has 15 residues. V was shortened by 0 bases and J by 0 bases, with 10 bases between the two germline ends. This record comes from a study of shared clonotypes between healthy human individuals. Generated by immunoSEQ multiplex PCR, the TCRdb table keeps only in-frame clones and is missing some. The table has around 1,100,000 clones, approximately 75% seen once. The chain uses TRBV5-4 and TRBJ2-7, with D perhaps TRBD1 (6 bases). The receptor comes from a man younger than 35 in good health. Some clones in this sample may be carry-over from other donors' samples. The sample was memory CD4+ T cells from PBMCs. This sample's subset: CD45RA-negative fraction. The CDR3 DNA reads as TGTGCCAGCAGCTTGGGACCGGACAGCTCCTACGAGCAGTACTTC. Its protein product is CASSLGPDSSYEQYF.